The clone carrying this T cell receptor (beta chain) was seen just once. As yet, its antigen is unknown. This CDR3 has 15 residues. Germline assignment: CDR1 MNHEY and CDR2 SVGAGI. With 3 bases removed from V and 4 bases from J, the gap between germline ends came to 15 bases. This sample stems from a study of shared clonotypes between healthy human individuals. Study as a whole: Every donor yielded three CD4 naive, three CD4 memory, two CD8 naive and one CD8 memory plate. Findings and caveats of the study: The study generally estimated greater richness for naive than memory subsets. The naive CD4 repertoires of a handful of donors were compared, and around 5% of clonotypes were shared.

Naive CD4+ cells were CD45RA-selected; the remaining cells were memory. The repertoire was sequenced with immunoSEQ multiplex PCR; TCRdb's copy has only in-frame clones and lacks some. The sample consists of about 1 million clones, approximately 68% of them appearing once. Sequencing input: memory CD4+ T cells sorted from blood. As to subset: CD45RA-negative fraction. This receptor was obtained from a man aged 18 to 35 in good health. The V and J genes are TRBV6-5 and TRBJ1-1; D unresolved. CDR3 in DNA: TGTGCCAGCAGTTATTATGTCGACGGGCCCACTGAAGCTTTCTTT. This codes for CASSYYVDGPTEAFF.